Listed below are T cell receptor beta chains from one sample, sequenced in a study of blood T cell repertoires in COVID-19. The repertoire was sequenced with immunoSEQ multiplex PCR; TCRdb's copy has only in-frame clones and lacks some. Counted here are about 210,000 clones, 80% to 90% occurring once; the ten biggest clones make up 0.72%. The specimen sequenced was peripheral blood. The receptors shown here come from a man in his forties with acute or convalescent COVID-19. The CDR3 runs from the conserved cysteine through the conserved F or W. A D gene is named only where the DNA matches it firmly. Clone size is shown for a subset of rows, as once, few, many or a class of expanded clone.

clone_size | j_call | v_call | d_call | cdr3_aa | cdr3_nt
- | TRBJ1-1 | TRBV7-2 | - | CASSLAGDTEAFF | TGTGCCAGCAGCTTAGCTGGAGACACTGAAGCTTTCTTT
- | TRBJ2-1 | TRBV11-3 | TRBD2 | CASSFSLAEYNEQFF | TGTGCCAGCAGCTTTTCACTAGCGGAGTACAATGAGCAGTTCTTC
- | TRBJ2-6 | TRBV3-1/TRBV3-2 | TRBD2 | CASSQPSGRRSSGANVLTF | TGTGCCAGCAGCCAACCTAGCGGGAGGAGGTCCTCTGGGGCCAACGTCCTGACTTTC
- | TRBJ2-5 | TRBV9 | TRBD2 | CASSVYAGGPETQYF | TGTGCCAGCAGCGTTTATGCGGGGGGCCCCGAGACCCAGTACTTC
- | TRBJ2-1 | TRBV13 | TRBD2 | CASASGGYGNEQFF | TGTGCCAGCGCTTCGGGAGGCTATGGCAATGAGCAGTTCTTC
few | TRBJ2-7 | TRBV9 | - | CASSVDYSYEQYF | TGTGCCAGCAGCGTCGACTACTCCTACGAGCAGTACTTC
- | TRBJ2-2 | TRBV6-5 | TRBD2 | CATTSGRGTGELFF | TGTGCCACAACTAGCGGGAGGGGGACCGGGGAGCTGTTTTTT
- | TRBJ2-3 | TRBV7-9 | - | CASSLLGASTDTQYF | TGTGCCAGCAGCTTACTGGGAGCCAGCACAGATACGCAGTATTTT
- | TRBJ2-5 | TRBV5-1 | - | CASSATGQVPETQYF | TGCGCCAGCAGCGCGACAGGCCAAGTCCCAGAGACCCAGTACTTC
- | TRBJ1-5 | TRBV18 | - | CASSPSMRGGNQPQHF | TGTGCCAGCTCACCATCGATGAGGGGAGGGAATCAGCCCCAGCATTTT
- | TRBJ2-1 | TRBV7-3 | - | CASSLNLGQHNEQFF | TGTGCCAGCAGCTTAAATTTAGGACAGCACAATGAGCAGTTCTTC
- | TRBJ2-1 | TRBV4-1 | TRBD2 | CASSPFGGGDRDEQFF | TGCGCCAGCAGCCCTTTTGGCGGGGGGGACCGCGATGAGCAGTTCTTC
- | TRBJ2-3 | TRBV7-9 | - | CASSLNQQAPTQYF | TGTGCCAGCAGCTTAAACCAACAGGCCCCTACGCAGTATTTT
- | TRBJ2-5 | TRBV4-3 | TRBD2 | CASSQDRFGTSGLRETQYF | TGCGCCAGCAGCCAAGATCGATTTGGGACTAGCGGGCTTCGGGAGACCCAGTACTTC
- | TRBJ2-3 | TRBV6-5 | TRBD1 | CASSYRTGGTDTQYF | TGTGCCAGCAGTTACCGGACAGGGGGCACAGATACGCAGTATTTT
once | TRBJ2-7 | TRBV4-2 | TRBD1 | CASSQADRDYEQYF | TGTGCCAGCAGCCAAGCCGACAGGGACTACGAGCAGTACTTC
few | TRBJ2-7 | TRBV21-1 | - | CASSKKREREMREQYF | TGTGCCAGCAGCAAAAAGCGCGAGCGGGAGATGCGCGAGCAGTACTTC